This T cell receptor (beta chain) was recorded in a study of T cells in localized non-small cell lung cancer. The study's findings and limits: Heterogeneity cannot be ruled out, as sequencing used one tumor region only. Greater T cell density in blood accompanied longer overall survival. Exceeding tumor, uninvolved adjacent lung had the highest T cell clonality.

Profiled with immunoSEQ multiplex PCR; TCRdb holds only in-frame clones, not every one. This table has more than 25,000 clones, around nine tenths appearing once. Per germline, CDR1 LGHNA and CDR2 YNFKEQ. The CDR3 is 12 amino acids. Trimming removed 0 bases at V and 7 bases at J, with 4 bases between. Of note for this clone: The antigen is undetermined.

This clonotype was obtained from a female donor of 60 years or more with stage III squamous cell lung carcinoma. V gene TRBV4-2 combines with J gene TRBJ1-5; no clear D. The specimen comprised peripheral blood, sampled before any cancer treatment. CDR3: CASSQEGQPQHF. The CDR3 nucleotides read TGTGCCAGCAGCCAAGAAGGACAGCCCCAGCATTTT.